This TCR beta chain is from a study of blood T cell repertoires in COVID-19. Original methodology: Estimates of nucleated cell counts were drawn from the amplification of reference gene primers. Clones were read by immunoSEQ multiplex PCR, and TCRdb kept only the in-frame ones, dropping some. V and J calls and clone size are as listed in that table; D and trimming were resolved from the DNA. The repertoire holds under 75,000 clones, with approximately 75% as singletons. Sequenced input: peripheral blood. This TCR came from a woman in her fifties or sixties with acute or convalescent COVID-19.

The CDR3 loop is CASSLSSGASSYEQYF. Here the CDR3 DNA reads TGTGCCAGCAGCTTAAGTAGCGGGGCCTCCTCCTACGAGCAGTACTTC. The chain uses TRBV7-3 and TRBJ2-7, with TRBD2 matching 8 bases. V shed 1 base, J shed 0 bases, and the junction held 5 bases outside the gene matches. The CDR3 extends over 16 amino acids. From germline, CDR1 is SGHTA and CDR2 FQGTGA.